This entry describes one T cell receptor beta chain. With V trimmed by 1 base and J by 2 bases, 3 bases remained unmatched. The CDR3 contains 17 residues. The germline CDR1 and CDR2 sequences are LGHDT and YNNKEL (reference sequence). How the authors handled the data: Reference gene primer amplification in the assay estimated nucleated cell counts. This table comes from immunoSEQ multiplex PCR, and its TCRdb copy is limited to in-frame clones, with some not included. The V and J calls and clone size were taken over from that table, and D and trimming were inferred from the DNA. This sample has 55,000 to 80,000 clones, with 83% found just once. The data originate from a study of blood T cell repertoires in COVID-19. Study-wide context: Researchers got acute and convalescent COVID-19 samples from the United States, Italy and Spain. In each case, the material was cDNA or gDNA derived from T cells, B-cell-depleted T cells, or PBMCs.

Sequences were obtained from peripheral blood. This sequence was found in a man in his forties or fifties with active COVID-19. The chain couples TRBV3-1 (or the pseudogene TRBV3-2) to TRBJ2-2; the match to TRBD2 covers 11 bases. In DNA form, the CDR3 reads TGTGCCAGCAGCCAAGGGGGACTAGCGGAAAACACCGGGGAGCTGTTTTTT. This encodes CASSQGGLAENTGELFF.